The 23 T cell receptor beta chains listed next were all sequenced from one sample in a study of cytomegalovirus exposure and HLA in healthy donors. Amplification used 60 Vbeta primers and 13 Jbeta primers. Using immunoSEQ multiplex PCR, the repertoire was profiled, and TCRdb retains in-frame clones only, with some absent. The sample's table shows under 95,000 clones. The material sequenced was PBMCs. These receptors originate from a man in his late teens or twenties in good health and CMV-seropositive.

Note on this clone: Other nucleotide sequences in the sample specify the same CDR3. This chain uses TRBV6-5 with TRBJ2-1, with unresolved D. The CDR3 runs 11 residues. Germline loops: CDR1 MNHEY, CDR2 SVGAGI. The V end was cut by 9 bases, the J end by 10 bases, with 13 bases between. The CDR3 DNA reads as TGTGCCAGTAGACGCGCCGGGGAGCAGTTCTTC. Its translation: CASRRAGEQFF.

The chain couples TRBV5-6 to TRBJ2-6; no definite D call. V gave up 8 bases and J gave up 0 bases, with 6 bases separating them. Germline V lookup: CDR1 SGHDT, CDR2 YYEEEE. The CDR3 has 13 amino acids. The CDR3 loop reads CASGSSGANVLTF. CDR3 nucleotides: TGTGCCAGTGGCAGCTCTGGGGCCAACGTCCTGACTTTC.

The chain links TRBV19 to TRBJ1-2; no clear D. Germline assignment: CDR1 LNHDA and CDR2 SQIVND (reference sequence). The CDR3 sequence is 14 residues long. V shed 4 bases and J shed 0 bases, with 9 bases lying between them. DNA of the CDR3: TGTGCCAGTAGTAGCGCAGGCCCTAACTATGGCTACACCTTC. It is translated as CASSSAGPNYGYTF. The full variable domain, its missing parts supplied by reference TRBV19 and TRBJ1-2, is DGGITQSPKYLFRKEGQNVTLSCEQNLNHDAMYWYRQDPGQGLRLIYYSQIVNDFQKGDIAEGYSVSREKKESFPLTVTSAQKNPTAFYLCASSSAGPNYGYTFGSGTRLTVV.

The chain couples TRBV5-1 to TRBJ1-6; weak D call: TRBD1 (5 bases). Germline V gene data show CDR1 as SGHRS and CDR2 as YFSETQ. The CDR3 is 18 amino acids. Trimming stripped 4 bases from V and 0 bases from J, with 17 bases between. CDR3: CASSQGTSASSYNSPLHF. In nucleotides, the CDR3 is TGCGCCAGCAGCCAAGGGACTTCGGCGAGCTCCTATAATTCACCCCTCCACTTT.

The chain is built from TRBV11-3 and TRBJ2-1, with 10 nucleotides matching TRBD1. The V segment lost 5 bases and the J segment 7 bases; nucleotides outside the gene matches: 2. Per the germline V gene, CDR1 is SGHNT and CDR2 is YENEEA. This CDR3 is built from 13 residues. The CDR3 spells CASSTGQGNEQFF. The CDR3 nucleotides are TGTGCCAGCAGCACGGGACAGGGGAATGAGCAGTTCTTC.

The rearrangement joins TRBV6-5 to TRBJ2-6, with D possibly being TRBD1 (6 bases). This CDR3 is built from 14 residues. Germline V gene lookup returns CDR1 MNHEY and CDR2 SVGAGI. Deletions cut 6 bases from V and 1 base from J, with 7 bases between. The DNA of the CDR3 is TGTGCCAGCAGCACAGGGTCTGGGGCCAACGTCCTGACTTTC. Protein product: CASSTGSGANVLTF.

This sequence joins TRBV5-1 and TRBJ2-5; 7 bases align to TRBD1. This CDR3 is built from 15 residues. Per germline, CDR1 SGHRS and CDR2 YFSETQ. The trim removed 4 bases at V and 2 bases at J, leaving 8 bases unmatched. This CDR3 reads CASSQRGTAQETQYF. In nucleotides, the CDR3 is TGCGCCAGCAGCCAAAGAGGGACAGCACAAGAGACCCAGTACTTC. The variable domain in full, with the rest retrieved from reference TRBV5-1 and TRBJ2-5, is KAGVTQTPRYLIKTRGQQVTLSCSPISGHRSVSWYQQTPGQGLQFLFEYFSETQRNKGNFPGRFSGRQFSNSRSEMNVSTLELGDSALYLCASSQRGTAQETQYFGPGTRLLVL.

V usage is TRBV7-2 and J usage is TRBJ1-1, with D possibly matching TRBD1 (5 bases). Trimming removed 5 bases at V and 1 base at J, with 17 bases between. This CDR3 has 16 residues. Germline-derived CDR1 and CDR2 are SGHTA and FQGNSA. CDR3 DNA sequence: TGTGCCAGCAGCCTTTTTGGTGGGGCTCCGAACACTGAAGCTTTCTTT. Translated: CASSLFGGAPNTEAFF.

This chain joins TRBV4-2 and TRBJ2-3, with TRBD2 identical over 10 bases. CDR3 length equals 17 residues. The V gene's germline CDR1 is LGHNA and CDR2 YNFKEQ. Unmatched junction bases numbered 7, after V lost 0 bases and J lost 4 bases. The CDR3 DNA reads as TGTGCCAGCAGCCAAGAACTAGCGGGGCGCGGTGCAGATACGCAGTATTTT. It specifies CASSQELAGRGADTQYF.

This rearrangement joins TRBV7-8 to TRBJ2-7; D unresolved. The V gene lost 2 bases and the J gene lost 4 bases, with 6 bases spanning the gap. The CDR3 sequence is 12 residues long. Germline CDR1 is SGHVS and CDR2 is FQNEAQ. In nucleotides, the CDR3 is TGTGCCAGCAGCTTAACTGTGTACGAGCAGTACTTC. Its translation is CASSLTVYEQYF.

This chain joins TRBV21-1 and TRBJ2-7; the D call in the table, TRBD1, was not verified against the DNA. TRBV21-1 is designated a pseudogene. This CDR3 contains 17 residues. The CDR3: CASSKPSERQSPYEQYF. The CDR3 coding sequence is TGTGCCAGCAGCAAACCCTCAGAAAGACAGTCCCCCTACGAGCAGTACTTC.

In DNA, the CDR3 is TGTGCCAGCAGCGGGGGAGGAGGCCCCTACAATGAGCAGTTCTTC. This translates into CASSGGGGPYNEQFF. This chain joins TRBV11-3 and TRBJ2-1, with D possibly being TRBD2 (6 bases). Looked up from germline, CDR1 is SGHNT and CDR2 is YENEEA. The CDR3 totals 15 residues. The ends were cut back, 5 bases at V and 2 bases at J, with 13 bases in the middle.

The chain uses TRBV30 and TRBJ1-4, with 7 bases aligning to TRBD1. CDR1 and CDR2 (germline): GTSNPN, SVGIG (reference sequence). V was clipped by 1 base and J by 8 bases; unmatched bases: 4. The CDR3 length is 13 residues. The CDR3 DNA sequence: TGTGCCTGGAGTGGACAGGGCCGGGAAAAACTGTTTTTT. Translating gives CAWSGQGREKLFF.

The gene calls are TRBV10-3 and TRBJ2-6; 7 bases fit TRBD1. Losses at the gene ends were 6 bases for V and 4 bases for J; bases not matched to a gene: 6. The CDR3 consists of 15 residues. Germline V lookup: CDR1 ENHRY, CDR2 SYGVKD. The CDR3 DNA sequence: TGTGCCATCAGCGGGACAGCTGCGGGGGCCAACGTCCTGACTTTC. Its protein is CAISGTAAGANVLTF.

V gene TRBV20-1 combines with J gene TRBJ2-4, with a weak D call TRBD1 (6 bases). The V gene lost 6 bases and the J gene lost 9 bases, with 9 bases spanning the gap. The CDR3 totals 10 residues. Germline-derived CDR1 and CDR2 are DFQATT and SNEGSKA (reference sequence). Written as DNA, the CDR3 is TGCAGTGCCAGGGGCGGCATTCAGTACTTC. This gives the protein CSARGGIQYF.

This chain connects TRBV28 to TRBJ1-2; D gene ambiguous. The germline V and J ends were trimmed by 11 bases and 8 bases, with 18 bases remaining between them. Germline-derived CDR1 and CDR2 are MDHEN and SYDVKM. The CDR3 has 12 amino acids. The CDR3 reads CALREAGRGYTF. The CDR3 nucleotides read TGTGCCTTGAGGGAAGCAGGAAGGGGCTACACCTTC.

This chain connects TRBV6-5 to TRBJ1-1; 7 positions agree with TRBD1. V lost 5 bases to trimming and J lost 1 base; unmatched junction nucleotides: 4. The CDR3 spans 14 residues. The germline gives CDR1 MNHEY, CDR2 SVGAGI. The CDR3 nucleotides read TGTGCCAGCAGTCGGGACAGAACGAACACTGAAGCTTTCTTT. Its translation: CASSRDRTNTEAFF.

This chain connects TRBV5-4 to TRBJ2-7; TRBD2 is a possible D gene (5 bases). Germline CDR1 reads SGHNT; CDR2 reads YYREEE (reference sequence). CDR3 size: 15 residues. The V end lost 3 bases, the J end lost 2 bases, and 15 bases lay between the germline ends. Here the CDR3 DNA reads TGTGCCAGCAGCTCGGGGTCCCAATGGACCTACGAGCAGTACTTC. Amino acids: CASSSGSQWTYEQYF.

As DNA, the CDR3 is TGTGCCAGCAGTTTCGGAACAGGGGTCTACGAGCAGTACTTC. It yields the protein CASSFGTGVYEQYF. The chain is built from TRBV28 and TRBJ2-7; 7 bases line up with TRBD1. CDR1 and CDR2 from the germline V gene are MDHEN and SYDVKM. The J segment lost 3 bases and the V segment lost 3 bases, leaving 5 bases of the junction unmatched. The CDR3 loop spans 14 amino acids.

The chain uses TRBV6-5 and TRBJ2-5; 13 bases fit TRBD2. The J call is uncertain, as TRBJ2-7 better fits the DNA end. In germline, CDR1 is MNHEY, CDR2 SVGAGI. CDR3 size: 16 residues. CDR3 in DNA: TGTGCCAGCAGTTACTCGAAAACTAGCGGGAGGGGCGAGCAGTACTTC. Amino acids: CASSYSKTSGRGEQYF.

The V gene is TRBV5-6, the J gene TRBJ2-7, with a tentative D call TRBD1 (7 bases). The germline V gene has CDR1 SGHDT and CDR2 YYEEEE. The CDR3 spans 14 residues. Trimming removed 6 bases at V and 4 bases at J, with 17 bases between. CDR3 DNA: TGTGCCAGCACCATCGGAGGGGGCGGGTACGAGCAGTACTTC. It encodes CASTIGGGGYEQYF.

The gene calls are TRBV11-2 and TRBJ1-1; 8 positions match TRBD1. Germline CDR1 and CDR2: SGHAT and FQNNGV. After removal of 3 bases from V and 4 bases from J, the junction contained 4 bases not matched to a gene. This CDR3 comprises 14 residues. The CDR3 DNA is TGTGCCAGCAGCTTGACGACAGGGGTCACTGAAGCTTTCTTT. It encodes CASSLTTGVTEAFF. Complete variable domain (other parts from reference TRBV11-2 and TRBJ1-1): EAGVAQSPRYKIIEKRQSVAFWCNPISGHATLYWYQQILGQGPKLLIQFQNNGVVDDSQLPKDRFSAERLKGVDSTLKIQPAKLEDSAVYLCASSLTTGVTEAFFGQGTRLTVV.

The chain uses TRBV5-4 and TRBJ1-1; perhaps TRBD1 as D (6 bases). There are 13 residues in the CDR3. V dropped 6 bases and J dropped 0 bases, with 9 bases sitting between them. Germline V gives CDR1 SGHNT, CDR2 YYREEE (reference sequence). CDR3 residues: CASIEGVNTEAFF. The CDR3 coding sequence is TGTGCCAGCATAGAGGGGGTGAACACTGAAGCTTTCTTT.